This TCR beta chain was observed in a study of T cells in Graves' hyperthyroidism and ophthalmopathy. The overall study: The authors collected peripheral blood at initial diagnosis, before any treatment.

About this clonotype: Antigen: not known.

Study-wide results and caveats: Blood samples included most of the expanded thyroid clonotypes exceeding 0.001. A 13 V-J signature model discriminated ophthalmopathy versus stable hyperthyroidism.

Under 3 months was the duration of disease in ophthalmopathy patients, who also had a Clinical Activity Score of at least 3 and a NOSPECS grade of at least 4. Germline V gene sequence: CDR1 SGHVS, CDR2 FQNEAQ. This CDR3 spans 18 amino acids. V was trimmed by 3 bases and J by 2 bases, leaving 20 bases between them. The investigators amplified TCR beta CDR3 regions from RNA transcripts. The HTBI set primed first-round TCR CDR3 RT-PCR. TCRdb reanalysed the multiplex PCR reads using MiXCR and keeps one entry per CDR3 protein. The data show around 620,000 distinct CDR3 sequences, with approximately 15% seen just once and roughly 7% held by the top ten.

The receptor was isolated from a young woman with Graves' ophthalmopathy. Sequenced: blood. V gene TRBV7-8 combines with J gene TRBJ1-5; D call uncertain. The DNA for the CDR3 is TGTGCCAGCAGCTTGCCCCTCATCGGTCCTGAGGGCAATCAGCCCCAGCATTTT. It specifies CASSLPLIGPEGNQPQHF.